This is a list of T cell receptor beta chains from one sample in a study of blood T cells in healthy people across ages. One entry per CDR3 protein, called by TCRdb with MiXCR from the 5' RACE reads. Here the sample spans roughly 1.5 million distinct CDR3 sequences, roughly 43% being singletons. Sequenced sample: blood. All receptors come from a woman aged 18-29 years in good health. Each CDR3 is given with its conserved first and last residue. The D gene is left open where the match is weak. The listing skips clone size in some rows; elsewhere it reads once, few, many or a size class.

DNA: TGTGCCAGCAGCTCCCTTGACAGGGGTGCTCAGTACTTC
CDR3: CASSSLDRGAQYF
D: TRBD1
J: TRBJ2-4
size: few
V: TRBV7-9

DNA: TGTGCCAGCAGGCGTCGGACAGGGATCGATGGCTACACCTTC
CDR3: CASRRRTGIDGYTF
D: TRBD1
J: TRBJ1-2
size: few
V: TRBV27

DNA: TGTGCCAGCAGCACCCTCGGGGGAGTCACTGAAGCTTTCTTT
CDR3: CASSTLGGVTEAFF
D: -
J: TRBJ1-1
size: few
V: TRBV7-2

DNA: TGCAGCGTTGAAACAGAACTTTTCTACAATGAGCAGTTCTTC
CDR3: CSVETELFYNEQFF
D: -
J: TRBJ2-1
size: once
V: TRBV29-1

DNA: TGTGCCACCAGCACCGAAGGGGGGGCTATTGGAGAGACCCAGTTCTTC
CDR3: CATSTEGGAIGETQFF
D: -
J: TRBJ2-1
size: -
V: TRBV15

DNA: TGTGCCAGCAGCCCTATGGAGGAGACCCAGTACTTC
CDR3: CASSPMEETQYF
D: -
J: TRBJ2-5
size: few
V: TRBV5-4

DNA: TGTGCCAGCAGTTACTCGCAACGAGATACGCAGTATTTT
CDR3: CASSYSQRDTQYF
D: -
J: TRBJ2-3
size: few
V: TRBV6-6

DNA: TGTGCCAGCAGCCCAAGACAGGGGTCCTACACAGATACGCAGTATTTT
CDR3: CASSPRQGSYTDTQYF
D: TRBD1
J: TRBJ2-3
size: -
V: TRBV9

DNA: TGCAGTGCTAGCAGGGGAGTGGGTTTCTACGAGCAGTACTTC
CDR3: CSASRGVGFYEQYF
D: -
J: TRBJ2-7
size: -
V: TRBV20-1

DNA: TGTGCCTGGAGTAGTCAGACAGGACAGAACACTGAAGCTTTCTTT
CDR3: CAWSSQTGQNTEAFF
D: -
J: TRBJ1-1
size: -
V: TRBV30

DNA: TGTGCCAGCAGGGACCCGGGACTAGCGGGGAACTACAATGAGCAGTTCTTC
CDR3: CASRDPGLAGNYNEQFF
D: TRBD2
J: TRBJ2-1
size: -
V: TRBV6-2/TRBV6-3

DNA: TGCGCCAGCAGCCAAGTCGAGGGACATAGGGCGGATACGCAGTATTTT
CDR3: CASSQVEGHRADTQYF
D: -
J: TRBJ2-3
size: few
V: TRBV4-3

DNA: TGTGCCAGCGTGTTAGAGGGGGCTCAAGAGACCCAGTACTTC
CDR3: CASVLEGAQETQYF
D: TRBD1
J: TRBJ2-5
size: -
V: TRBV6-6

DNA: TGCGCCAGCAGCCAAGATGTCAACACAGATACGCAGTATTTT
CDR3: CASSQDVNTDTQYF
D: -
J: TRBJ2-3
size: -
V: TRBV4-3

DNA: TGTGCCAGCAGCGTAGAGGGAGGGAAAGAGACCCAGTACTTC
CDR3: CASSVEGGKETQYF
D: TRBD2
J: TRBJ2-5
size: -
V: TRBV7-7

DNA: TGTGCTAGCAGCTTAGGGGGACAGATCACAGATACGCAGTCTTTT
CDR3: CASSLGGQITDTQSF
D: TRBD1
J: TRBJ2-3
size: -
V: TRBV7-7

DNA: TGTGCCAGCAGAGGACAGGAGGGTAGCAATCAGCCCCAGCATTTT
CDR3: CASRGQEGSNQPQHF
D: TRBD1
J: TRBJ1-5
size: few
V: TRBV12-3/TRBV12-4

DNA: TGTGCCAGCAGGGACGACCGTTCCTCAGAGACCCAGTACTTC
CDR3: CASRDDRSSETQYF
D: -
J: TRBJ2-5
size: -
V: TRBV25-1

DNA: TGCGCCAGCAGTATGCCGGACCGCTATAATGAAAAACTGTTTTTT
CDR3: CASSMPDRYNEKLFF
D: -
J: TRBJ1-4
size: few
V: TRBV4-1

DNA: TGTGCCAGCACCTCTAGCGGCCCGCCGGAGACCCAGTACTTC
CDR3: CASTSSGPPETQYF
D: TRBD2
J: TRBJ2-5
size: -
V: TRBV11-2

DNA: TGTGCCGGCAGGGGGGTCGGGACGGCGAATCAGCCCCAGCATTTT
CDR3: CAGRGVGTANQPQHF
D: TRBD1
J: TRBJ1-5
size: -
V: TRBV6-1

DNA: TGCAGTGCTGCCGGGACAGGGATCTACGAGCAGTACTTC
CDR3: CSAAGTGIYEQYF
D: TRBD1
J: TRBJ2-7
size: once
V: TRBV20-1